The clone carrying this T cell receptor (beta chain) has only a few counts. Antigen unknown. TCRdb itself ran the RT-PCR reads through MiXCR, one entry per CDR3 protein. The sample records approximately 500,000 distinct CDR3 sequences, over 10% being singletons. The data stem from a study of response to subunit inactivated influenza vaccine. Notes on the study in general: Authors suggested seasonal influenza vaccinations each recruit few new T cells.

The CDR3 runs 15 residues. Trimming took off 2 bases at V and 0 bases at J, with 7 bases between the two ends. The sequence came from a man over 45 who received an inactivated influenza vaccine. The starting material was PBMCs from blood, obtained about 40 days after vaccination. This chain connects TRBV12-3 or TRBV12-4 to TRBJ2-2; D not resolved. The CDR3 DNA reads TGTGCCAGCAGTTTATGGCAATCGAACACCGGGGAGCTGTTTTTT. Translation: CASSLWQSNTGELFF.